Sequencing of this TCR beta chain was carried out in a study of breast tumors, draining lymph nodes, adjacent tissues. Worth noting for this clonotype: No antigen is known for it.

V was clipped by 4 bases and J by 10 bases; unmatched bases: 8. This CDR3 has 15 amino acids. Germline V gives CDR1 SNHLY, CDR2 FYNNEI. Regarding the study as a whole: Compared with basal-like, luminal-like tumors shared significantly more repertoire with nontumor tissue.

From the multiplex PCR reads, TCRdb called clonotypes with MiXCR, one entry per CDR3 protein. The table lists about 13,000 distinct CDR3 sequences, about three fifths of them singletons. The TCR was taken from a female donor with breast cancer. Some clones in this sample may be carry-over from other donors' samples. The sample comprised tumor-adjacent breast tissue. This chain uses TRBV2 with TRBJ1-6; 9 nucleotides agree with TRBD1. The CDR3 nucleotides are TGTGCCAGCAGTGTTTCGGGACAGGGCACCTCACCCCTCCACTTT. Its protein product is CASSVSGQGTSPLHF.